This T cell receptor (beta chain) derives from a study of blood T cells in healthy people across ages. The germline V gene has CDR1 MDHEN and CDR2 SYDVKM. The CDR3 totals 15 residues. V was cut by 8 bases and J by 0 bases, with 16 bases left in between. For the second PCR, which ran for about 7 to 12 cycles, a sample-barcoded 5' primer and a J-beta primer mix were used. TCRdb re-analysed the 5' RACE reads in MiXCR, keeping a single row per CDR3 protein. The sample has about 1,600,000 distinct CDR3 sequences, around two fifths seen once. The sequenced sample was blood. The genes are TRBV28 and TRBJ1-1, with a possible D match to TRBD1 (6 bases). This receptor was taken from a young woman in good health. DNA for the CDR3: TGTGCCAGCGTTACACAGGACAGAATGAACACTGAAGCTTTCTTT. It translates to CASVTQDRMNTEAFF.